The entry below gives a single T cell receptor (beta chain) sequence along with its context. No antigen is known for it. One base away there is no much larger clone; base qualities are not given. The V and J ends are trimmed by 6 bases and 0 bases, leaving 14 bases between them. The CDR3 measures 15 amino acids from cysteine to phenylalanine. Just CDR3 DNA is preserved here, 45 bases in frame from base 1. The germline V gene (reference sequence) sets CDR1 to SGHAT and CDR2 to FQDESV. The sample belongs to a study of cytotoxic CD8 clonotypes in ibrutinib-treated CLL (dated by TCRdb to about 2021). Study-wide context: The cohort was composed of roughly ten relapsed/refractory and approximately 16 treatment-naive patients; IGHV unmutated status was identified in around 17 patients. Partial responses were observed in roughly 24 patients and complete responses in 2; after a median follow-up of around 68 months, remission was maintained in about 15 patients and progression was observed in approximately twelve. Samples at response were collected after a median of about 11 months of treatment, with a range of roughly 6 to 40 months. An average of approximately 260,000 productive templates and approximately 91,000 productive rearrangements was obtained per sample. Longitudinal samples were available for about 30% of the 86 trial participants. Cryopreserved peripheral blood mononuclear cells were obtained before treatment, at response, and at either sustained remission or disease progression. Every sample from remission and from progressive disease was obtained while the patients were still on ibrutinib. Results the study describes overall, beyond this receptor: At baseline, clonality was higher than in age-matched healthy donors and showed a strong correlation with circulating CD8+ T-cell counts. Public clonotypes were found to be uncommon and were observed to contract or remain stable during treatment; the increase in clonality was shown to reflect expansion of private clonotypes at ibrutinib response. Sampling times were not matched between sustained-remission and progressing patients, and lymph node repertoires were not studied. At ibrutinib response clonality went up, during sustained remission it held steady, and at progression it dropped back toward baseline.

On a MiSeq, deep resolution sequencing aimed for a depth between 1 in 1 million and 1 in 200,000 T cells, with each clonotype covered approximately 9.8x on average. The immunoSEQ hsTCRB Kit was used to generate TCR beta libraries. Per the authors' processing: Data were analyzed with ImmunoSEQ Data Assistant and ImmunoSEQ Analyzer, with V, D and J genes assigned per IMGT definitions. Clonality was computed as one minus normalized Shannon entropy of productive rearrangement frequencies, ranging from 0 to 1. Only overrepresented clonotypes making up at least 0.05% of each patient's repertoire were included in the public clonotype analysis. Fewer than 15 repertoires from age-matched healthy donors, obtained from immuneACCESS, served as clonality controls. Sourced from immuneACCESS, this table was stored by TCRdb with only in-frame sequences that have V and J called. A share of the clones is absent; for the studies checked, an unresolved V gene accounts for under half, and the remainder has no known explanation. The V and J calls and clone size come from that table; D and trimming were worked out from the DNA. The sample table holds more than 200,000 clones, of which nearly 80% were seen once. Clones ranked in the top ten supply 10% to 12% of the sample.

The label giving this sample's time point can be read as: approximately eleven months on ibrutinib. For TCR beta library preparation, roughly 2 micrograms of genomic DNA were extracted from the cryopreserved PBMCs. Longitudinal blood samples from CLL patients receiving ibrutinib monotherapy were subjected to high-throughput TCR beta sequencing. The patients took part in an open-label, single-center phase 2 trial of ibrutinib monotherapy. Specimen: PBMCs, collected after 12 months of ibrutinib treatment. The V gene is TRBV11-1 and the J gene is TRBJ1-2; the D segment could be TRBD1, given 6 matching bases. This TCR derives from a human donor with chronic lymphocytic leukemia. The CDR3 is CASRPGTRTNYGYTF. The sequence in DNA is TGTGCCAGCAGACCCGGGACAAGGACTAACTATGGCTACACCTTC.